The sequence of this T cell receptor (beta chain) was determined in a study of a mutant IDH1 vaccine in newly diagnosed glioma. On the study more broadly: There were about 60% males and around 40% females among treated patients, whose mean age was about 38 years. Patients' prior therapy spanned radiotherapy, temozolomide, or both; most underwent both. Whole-study results and caveats: Vaccination elicited immune responses in 93.3% of patients. Top peripheral T cell clonotype shifts appeared unrelated to pseudoprogression.

The time point was: baseline, week 1 (first vaccination visit). As for treatment: pre-vaccination baseline after standard-of-care therapy. This clone came up once. Its antigen is currently unknown. Profiling relied on immunoSEQ multiplex PCR, and the TCRdb table lists in-frame clones only, not all of them. The sample yields about 38,000 clones, roughly 78% seen once. The CDR3 covers 15 residues. Germline V lookup: CDR1 MNHEY, CDR2 SMNVEV (reference sequence). The ends lost 3 bases at V and 0 bases at J; junction bases unmatched: 5. Sequencing was performed on PBMCs, taken from a glioma patient treated with radiotherapy, temozolomide or both. The V gene is TRBV27, the J gene TRBJ2-7, with TRBD2 matching over 7 bases. The clonotype comes from a man aged 40-49 years with glioma. Some clones in this sample may be carry-over from other donors' samples. The CDR3 coding sequence is TGTGCCAGCAGTTTGGGAGGGGTTCACTCCTACGAGCAGTACTTC. This codes for CASSLGGVHSYEQYF.